What follows is one TCR beta chain and its context. The specificity of this receptor is unknown. Base qualities are not provided; no much larger clone lies one nucleotide away. TCRbeta CDR3 regions were amplified from genomic DNA by means of the immunoSEQ Assay, a bias-controlled multiplex PCR. The source study handled its data this way. The number of nucleated cells in each sample was estimated from the amplification of reference gene primers within the assay. Sequence reads were collapsed and filtered to measure the absolute abundance of every unique TCRbeta CDR3 rearrangement. For each sample, productive Simpson clonality was calculated as the square root of Simpson's diversity index across productive rearrangements. In its TCRdb copy, this immuneACCESS table keeps in-frame sequences only and misses some clones. Where compared with another copy, unresolved V genes explain less than half of these, and the others have no known cause. The V and J calls and clone size are taken from that table; D and trimming were inferred from the DNA. The table for this sample lists 170,000 or so clones; roughly 89% of them were counted only once. The top ten hold about 1% of the sample.

The source of the sample is a study of blood T cell repertoires in COVID-19 (dated by TCRdb to between 2020 and 2021). Looking at the study overall: Samples from collaborators originated in the United States, Italy and Spain and spanned both the acute and convalescent phases of COVID-19. The prospective study material was composed of cDNA or gDNA derived from T cells, B-cell-depleted T cells, or PBMCs. The dataset comprised deeply sampled blood TCRbeta repertoires from subjects exposed to, actively infected with, or recovered from COVID-19. The repertoires were made available in a free public database intended to serve as a resource for research on the immune response to SARS-CoV-2. The samples were drawn from two sources: the first 160 participants of the ongoing ImmuneRACE study, and approximately 1,300 subjects contributed by 6 global collaborators. The sample metadata nearly always contained a de-identified subject ID, COVID-19 status, age in years and sex. Where available, HLA class I and class II types were taken from metadata supplied by the sample provider and were not determined by assay-based typing. Overall study outcomes, separate from this receptor: The quantity of clinical and demographic metadata differed by source and by participant and was supplied without curation.

Another Seattle source contributed samples from volunteer blood donors who had recovered from COVID-19. Collaborating institutions collected whole blood in K2EDTA tubes following their own protocols. For TCRbeta analysis, collaborators shipped samples in one of three forms: frozen whole blood, isolated PBMCs, or DNA extracted from either of those sample types. The specimen was peripheral blood. This receptor was obtained from a woman between 18 and 29 years old who had recovered from COVID-19.

The DNA sequence is given as TGTGCCAGCAGTTACTCGAGTGCAGAGGCTAGCACAGATACGCAGTATTTT. This sequence encodes CASSYSSAEASTDTQYF. The chain couples TRBV6-2 or TRBV6-3 to TRBJ2-3; no D gene is confidently identified. V gives up 0 bases and J gives up 0 bases, and the segment between their germline ends measures 13 bases. The CDR3, from cysteine to phenylalanine, totals 17 residues. The only DNA kept is the CDR3, 51 bases in frame from the first base. For CDR1 and CDR2, the germline V gene lists MNHEY and SVGEGT.